The 25 T cell receptor beta chains listed next were all sequenced from one sample in a study of shared clonotypes between healthy human individuals. Libraries were prepared by immunoSEQ multiplex PCR; TCRdb keeps only in-frame clonotypes and omits some of them. This sample carries 2,100,000 or so clones, around 95% of them seen once, and the ten largest clones take about 0.13%. The sequenced sample consisted of naive CD4+ T cells sorted from blood. Subset here: CD45RA+ positively selected. The origin of the receptors is a man between 18 and 29 years old in good health.

In regard to this clone: The same CDR3 arises from other DNA sequences in this sample as well. This sequence joins TRBV27 and TRBJ2-3; D not resolved. The germline V and J ends were trimmed by 5 bases and 0 bases, with 3 bases remaining between them. The CDR3 extends over 12 amino acids. The germline gives CDR1 MNHEY, CDR2 SMNVEV (reference sequence). The CDR3 region has the DNA TGTGCCAGCAGTCCAAGCACAGATACGCAGTATTTT. Protein: CASSPSTDTQYF.

On this clone: Other DNA sequences in the same sample also yield this CDR3. The chain couples TRBV27 to TRBJ1-6; the D is unclear. The germline V and J ends were trimmed by 3 bases and 0 bases, with 15 bases remaining between them. The CDR3 runs 18 residues. Germline CDR1 and CDR2: MNHEY and SMNVEV (reference sequence). CDR3 region: CASSLLRPQSSYNSPLHF. Written as DNA, the CDR3 is TGTGCCAGCAGTTTGTTAAGGCCGCAGAGCTCCTATAATTCACCCCTCCACTTT.

This chain links TRBV18 with TRBJ1-4; weak D call: TRBD1 (5 bases). CDR1 is KGHSH and CDR2 is LQKENI in the germline V gene. Trimming stripped 6 bases from V and 8 bases from J, with 16 bases between. The CDR3 is made up of 14 amino acids. CDR3 sequence (DNA): TGTGCCAGCTCCCGCGCCTGGGGGGGAGAAAAACTGTTTTTT. It specifies CASSRAWGGEKLFF. Using reference TRBV18 and TRBJ1-4 for the parts outside the CDR3, the full variable domain is NAGVMQNPRHLVRRRGQEARLRCSPMKGHSHVYWYRQLPEEGLKFMVYLQKENIIDESGMPKERFSAEFPKEGPSILRIQQVVRGDSAAYFCASSRAWGGEKLFFGSGTQLSVL.

This clone was seen a single time. V usage is TRBV6-5 and J usage is TRBJ2-3; no clear D. The V gene's germline CDR1 is MNHEY and CDR2 SVGAGI. The ends were cut back, 2 bases at V and 8 bases at J, with 17 bases in the middle. The CDR3 is 15 residues long. CDR3 nucleotide sequence: TGTGCCAGCAGTTACCAACAAGACTCGGGTGGTACGCAGTATTTT. Its protein is CASSYQQDSGGTQYF.

V and J are TRBV7-9 and TRBJ2-7; D gene ambiguous. This CDR3 has 15 amino acids. CDR1 is SEHNR and CDR2 is FQNEAQ in the germline V gene (reference sequence). V was cut by 5 bases and J by 0 bases, with 14 bases left in between. CDR3 region: CASSLYEIASYEQYF. Here the CDR3 DNA reads TGTGCCAGCAGCCTCTATGAGATAGCCTCCTACGAGCAGTACTTC.

This clone occurred a few times. The rearrangement links TRBV7-6 to TRBJ2-2; 9 bases agree with TRBD2. This CDR3 region has 18 residues. The J segment lost 3 bases and the V segment lost 2 bases, leaving 10 bases of the junction unmatched. CDR1 and CDR2 from the germline V gene are SGHVS and FNYEAQ. As DNA, the CDR3 is TGTGCCAGCAGCTTACGCGGGAGGGCCGCTGCGGACACCGGGGAGCTGTTTTTT. It encodes CASSLRGRAAADTGELFF.

The chain couples TRBV7-3 to TRBJ2-1; D possibly corresponds to TRBD1 (5 bases). Trimming shortened V by 5 bases and J by 9 bases, and 17 bases separated the two germline ends. CDR3 size: 14 residues. Germline values: CDR1 SGHTA, CDR2 FQGTGA. Here the CDR3 DNA reads TGTGCCAGCAGCGCCGAATCTAGGGGCGGTGAGCAGTTCTTC. Translating it yields CASSAESRGGEQFF.

The J gene is TRBJ2-2, the V gene TRBV5-6; 11 nucleotides agree with TRBD2. CDR1 SGHDT and CDR2 YYEEEE come from the germline V gene. J lost 0 bases, V lost 1 base, and 2 bases had no gene match. This CDR3 comprises 17 residues. CDR3 sequence reads: CASSLLAGGPNTGELFF. The CDR3 DNA reads as TGTGCCAGCAGCTTGTTAGCGGGGGGGCCGAACACCGGGGAGCTGTTTTTT.

CDR3 in DNA: TGTGCCAGCACCACCGGGACAGGGCTACCCATGAACACTGAAGCTTTCTTT. This encodes CASTTGTGLPMNTEAFF. The chain joins TRBV11-2 to TRBJ1-1; TRBD1 aligns across 9 bases. Germline loops: CDR1 SGHAT, CDR2 FQNNGV. The CDR3 has 17 residues. V shed 7 bases, J shed 0 bases, and the junction held 12 bases outside the gene matches.

The V and J genes are TRBV19 and TRBJ2-4; unclear D gene. V was clipped by 0 bases and J by 1 base, with 4 bases between them. This CDR3 is built from 14 residues. The germline gives CDR1 LNHDA, CDR2 SQIVND (reference sequence). The CDR3 sequence: CASSIEGAKNIQYF. The DNA of the CDR3 is TGTGCCAGTAGTATAGAGGGTGCCAAAAACATTCAGTACTTC.

V usage is TRBV4-3 and J usage is TRBJ1-4, with 9 bases fitting TRBD1. In germline, CDR1 is LGHNA, CDR2 YSLEER. Trimming took 0 bases from V and 4 from J; bases not matched to a gene: 9. The CDR3 totals 18 residues. CDR3 nucleotides: TGCGCCAGCAGCCAAGATATAACAGGGGGCACTATTAATGAAAAACTGTTTTTT. This sequence encodes CASSQDITGGTINEKLFF.

This clone was seen once. Other DNA sequences in this specimen translate into the identical CDR3. This sequence joins TRBV28 and TRBJ1-4, with unresolved D. Per germline, CDR1 MDHEN and CDR2 SYDVKM. The V end lost 2 bases, the J end lost 0 bases, and 7 bases lay between the germline ends. The CDR3 consists of 15 residues. Here the CDR3 reads CASSLTGATNEKLFF. The CDR3 DNA reads TGTGCCAGCAGTTTAACCGGGGCAACTAATGAAAAACTGTTTTTT.

Notes on this clone: The same CDR3 is also encoded by other DNA sequences in this sample. V usage is TRBV20-1 and J usage is TRBJ2-3; no clear D gene. Deletions cut 2 bases from V and 3 bases from J, with 3 bases between. The CDR3 runs to 11 residues. CDR1 is DFQATT and CDR2 is SNEGSKA in the germline V gene (reference sequence). CDR3 DNA sequence: TGCAGTGCTAGAATAACAGATACGCAGTATTTT. This codes for CSARITDTQYF.

Here the CDR3 DNA reads TGTGCCAGCAGTTTATCGAACCTGAGTGAAGCTTTCTTT. Translation: CASSLSNLSEAFF. This chain joins TRBV27 and TRBJ1-1; D unclear. V dropped 0 bases and J dropped 7 bases, with 9 bases sitting between them. Germline CDR1 MNHEY, CDR2 SMNVEV (reference sequence). This CDR3 spans 13 amino acids.

The chain combines TRBV18 with TRBJ1-6; D is unclear. Trimming stripped 3 bases from V and 5 bases from J, with 11 bases between. The germline gives CDR1 KGHSH, CDR2 LQKENI. The CDR3 is made up of 15 amino acids. CDR3 sequence: CASSPINLNNSPLHF. CDR3 bases: TGTGCCAGCTCACCCATAAACTTAAATAATTCACCCCTCCACTTT. Full variable domain (outside the CDR3, taken from reference TRBV18 and TRBJ1-6): NAGVMQNPRHLVRRRGQEARLRCSPMKGHSHVYWYRQLPEEGLKFMVYLQKENIIDESGMPKERFSAEFPKEGPSILRIQQVVRGDSAAYFCASSPINLNNSPLHFGNGTRLTVT.

V usage is TRBV6-6 and J usage is TRBJ2-5; D is possibly TRBD2 (5 bases). V was clipped by 2 bases and J by 5 bases, with 12 bases between them. The CDR3 length is 14 residues. CDR1 is MNHNY, CDR2 SVGAGI, per germline (reference sequence). The CDR3: CASSYPPGGETQYF. DNA of the CDR3: TGTGCCAGCAGTTACCCCCCAGGCGGGGAGACCCAGTACTTC.

The chain joins TRBV5-4 to TRBJ2-5; possible D gene TRBD2, 6 bases. CDR1 is SGHNT, CDR2 YYREEE, per germline (reference sequence). CDR3 length equals 14 residues. V dropped 0 bases and J dropped 5 bases, with 11 bases sitting between them. The CDR3 sequence: CASSLGEAWETQYF. CDR3 coding DNA: TGTGCCAGCAGCTTGGGGGAGGCCTGGGAGACCCAGTACTTC.

The genes are TRBV9 and TRBJ1-6; D might be TRBD1 (6 bases). The CDR3 has 16 residues. The germline gives CDR1 SGDLS, CDR2 YYNGEE. Trimming stripped 4 bases from V and 0 bases from J, with 11 bases between. CDR3 coding DNA: TGTGCCAGCAGCCCCCAGGGGTTCTCCTATAATTCACCCCTCCACTTT. This codes for CASSPQGFSYNSPLHF.

As concerns this clone: Different DNA sequences within this sample yield the same CDR3. The chain is built from TRBV18 and TRBJ2-7; TRBD1 aligns across 7 bases. Losses at the gene ends were 3 bases for V and 0 bases for J; bases not matched to a gene: 5. This CDR3 has 15 amino acids. Germline V lookup: CDR1 KGHSH, CDR2 LQKENI. The CDR3 DNA follows: TGTGCCAGCTCACCCGACAGGGTAAGCTCCTACGAGCAGTACTTC. This encodes CASSPDRVSSYEQYF.

V gene TRBV6-5 combines with J gene TRBJ1-1, with TRBD1 matching over 7 bases. The CDR3 is 12 residues long. Unmatched junction bases numbered 2, after V lost 6 bases and J lost 4 bases. Germline CDR1 MNHEY, CDR2 SVGAGI. The CDR3 bases are TGTGCCAGCAGGGGACAGAGCACTGAAGCTTTCTTT. It encodes CASRGQSTEAFF.

The DNA for the CDR3 is TGTGCCAGCAGCACGACCTACGCTACGGGCGAGCAGTACTTC. Its protein is CASSTTYATGEQYF. The rearrangement uses TRBV6-5 and TRBJ2-7; D not resolved. V was shortened by 6 bases and J by 6 bases, with 18 bases between the two germline ends. This CDR3 has 14 amino acids. Germline V gene data show CDR1 as MNHEY and CDR2 as SVGAGI.

The chain couples TRBV4-3 to TRBJ1-2; tentative D call: TRBD1 (5 bases). Germline V gene data show CDR1 as LGHNA and CDR2 as YSLEER. V lost 0 bases and J 4 bases, leaving 12 bases between the germline ends. This CDR3 is built from 15 residues. CDR3 sequence (DNA): TGCGCCAGCAGCCAAGATTACGGGGGAACCTATGGCTACACCTTC. Protein: CASSQDYGGTYGYTF.

This rearrangement joins TRBV28 to TRBJ1-1, with D tentatively TRBD1 (5 bases). The length of the CDR3 is 12 residues. Germline lookup yields CDR1 MDHEN and CDR2 SYDVKM. V lost 6 bases and J 10 bases, leaving 15 bases between the germline ends. The CDR3 here is CASSSGAPRAFF. The CDR3 coding sequence is TGTGCCAGCAGCTCTGGGGCCCCGCGAGCTTTCTTT.

The chain employs TRBV12-2 and TRBJ1-3. TRBV12-2 represents a pseudogene. CDR3 length: 15 residues. DNA of the CDR3: TGTGCAAGTCGCTCCGCGGGCCTGGGCGGAAACACCATATATTTT. It translates to CASRSAGLGGNTIYF.

This clone appeared once. V and J are TRBV7-2 and TRBJ2-1; TRBD1 agrees at 7 bases. There are 16 residues in the CDR3. V trimming: 5 bases; J trimming: 0 bases; junction bases outside the gene matches: 7. Germline CDR1 SGHTA, CDR2 FQGNSA. The CDR3: CASSDRATSSYNEQFF. In DNA, the CDR3 is TGTGCCAGCAGCGACAGGGCCACCAGCTCCTACAATGAGCAGTTCTTC. The variable domain in full, with the rest retrieved from reference TRBV7-2 and TRBJ2-1, is GAGVSQSPSNKVTEKGKDVELRCDPISGHTALYWYRQSLGQGLEFLIYFQGNSAPDKSGLPSDRFSAERTGGSVSTLTIQRTQQEDSAVYLCASSDRATSSYNEQFFGPGTRLTVL.